The following is a T cell receptor (beta chain) sequence with its context. Its antigen is unknown. The data were taken from a study of shared clonotypes between healthy human individuals. Sequencing was performed with immunoSEQ multiplex PCR; in TCRdb, only in-frame clones are kept and a portion is missing. The sample shows fewer than 2.5 million clones, over 85% of them seen only once. Study-level points and caveats: Naive subsets generally had larger estimated richness than memory subsets.

The origin of this receptor is a young man in good health. Some clones in this sample may be carry-over from other donors' samples. The sample was naive CD4+ T cells from PBMCs. The subset: CD45RA+ positively selected.

CDR3 in amino acids: CASSFLKGGYQPQHF. Here the CDR3 DNA reads TGTGCCAGCAGTTTCCTCAAAGGGGGTTATCAGCCCCAGCATTTT. The V and J genes are TRBV28 and TRBJ1-5, with a possible D match to TRBD1 (6 bases). The CDR3 extends over 15 amino acids. The V end lost 3 bases, the J end lost 5 bases, and 14 bases lay between the germline ends. Germline values: CDR1 MDHEN, CDR2 SYDVKM.